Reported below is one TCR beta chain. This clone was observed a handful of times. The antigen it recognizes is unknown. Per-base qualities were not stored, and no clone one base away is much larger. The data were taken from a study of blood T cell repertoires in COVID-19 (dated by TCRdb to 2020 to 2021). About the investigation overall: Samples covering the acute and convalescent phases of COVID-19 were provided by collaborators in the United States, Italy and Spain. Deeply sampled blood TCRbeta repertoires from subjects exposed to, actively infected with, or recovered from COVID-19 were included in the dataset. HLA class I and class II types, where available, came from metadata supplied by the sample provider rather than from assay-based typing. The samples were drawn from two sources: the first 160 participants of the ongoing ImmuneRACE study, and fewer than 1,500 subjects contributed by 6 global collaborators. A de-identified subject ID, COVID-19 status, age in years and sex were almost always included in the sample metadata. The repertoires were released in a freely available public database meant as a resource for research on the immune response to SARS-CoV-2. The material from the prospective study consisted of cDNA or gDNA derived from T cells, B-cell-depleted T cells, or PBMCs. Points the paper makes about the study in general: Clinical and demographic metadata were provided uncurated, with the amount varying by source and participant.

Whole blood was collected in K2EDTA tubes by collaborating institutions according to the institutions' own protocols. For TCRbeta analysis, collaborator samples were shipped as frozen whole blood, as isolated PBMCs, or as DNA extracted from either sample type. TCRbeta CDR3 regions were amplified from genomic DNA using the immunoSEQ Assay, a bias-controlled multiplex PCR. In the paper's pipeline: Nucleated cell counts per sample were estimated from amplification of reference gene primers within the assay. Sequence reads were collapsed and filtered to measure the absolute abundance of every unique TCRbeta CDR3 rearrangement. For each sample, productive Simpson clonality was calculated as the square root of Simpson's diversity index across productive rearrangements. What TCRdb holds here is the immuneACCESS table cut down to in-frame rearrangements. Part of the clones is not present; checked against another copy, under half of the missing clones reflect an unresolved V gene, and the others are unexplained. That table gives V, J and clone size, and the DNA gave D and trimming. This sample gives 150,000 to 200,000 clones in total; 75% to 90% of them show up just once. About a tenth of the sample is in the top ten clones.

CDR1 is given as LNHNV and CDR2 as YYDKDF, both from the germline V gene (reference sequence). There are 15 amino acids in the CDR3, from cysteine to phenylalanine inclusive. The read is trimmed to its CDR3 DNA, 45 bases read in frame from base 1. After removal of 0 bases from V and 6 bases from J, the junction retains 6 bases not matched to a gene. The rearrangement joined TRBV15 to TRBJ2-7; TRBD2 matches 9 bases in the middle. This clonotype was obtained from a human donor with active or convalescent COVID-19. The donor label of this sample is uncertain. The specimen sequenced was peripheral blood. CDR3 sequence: CATSRDMGLALEQYF. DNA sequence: TGTGCCACCAGCAGAGATATGGGACTAGCTCTCGAGCAGTACTTC.